This T cell receptor beta chain was identified during a study of T cell repertoires in cytomegalovirus infection. Points on this clonotype: The antigen is not known.

A single record per CDR3 protein comes from TCRdb applying MiXCR to the reads. The sample consists of around 69,000 distinct CDR3 sequences, about 26% of them appearing once. CDR3 length: 13 residues. Germline V CDR1 and CDR2: MGHRA, YSYEKL. V was clipped by 0 bases and J by 4 bases, with 7 bases between them. The specimen was CD8+ T cells from cultured PBMCs, collected from culture after CMV antigen stimulation. V is TRBV4-1 and J is TRBJ2-7; D remains ambiguous. The origin of this receptor is a human donor in good health (CMV status not recorded). Some clones in this sample may be carry-over from other donors' samples. The CDR3 DNA sequence: TGCGCCAGCAGCCAAGAAAAAGCTTACGAGCAGTACTTC. Protein: CASSQEKAYEQYF.